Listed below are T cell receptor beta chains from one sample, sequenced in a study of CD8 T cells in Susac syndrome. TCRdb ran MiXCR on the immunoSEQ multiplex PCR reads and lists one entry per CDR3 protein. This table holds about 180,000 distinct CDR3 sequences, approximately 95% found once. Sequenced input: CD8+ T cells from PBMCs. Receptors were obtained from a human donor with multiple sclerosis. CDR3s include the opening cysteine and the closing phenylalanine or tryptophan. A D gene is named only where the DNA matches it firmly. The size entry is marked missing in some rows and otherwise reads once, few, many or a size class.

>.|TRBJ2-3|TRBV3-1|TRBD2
CASSQGTSGRVDTQYF
TGTGCCAGCAGCCAAGGGACTAGCGGGAGGGTCGATACGCAGTATTTT
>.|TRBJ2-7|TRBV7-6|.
CASSPMGRGYEQYF
TGTGCCAGCTCTCCCATGGGGCGGGGCTACGAGCAGTACTTC
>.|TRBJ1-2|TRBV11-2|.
CASSLGAGILPTNYGYTF
TGTGCCAGCAGCTTAGGAGCGGGGATCTTACCCACTAACTATGGCTACACCTTC
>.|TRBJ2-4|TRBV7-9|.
CASSLSEEGIQYF
TGTGCCAGCAGCTTATCCGAGGAAGGCATTCAGTACTTC
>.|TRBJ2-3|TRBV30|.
CAWSHPASTDTQYF
TGTGCCTGGAGTCACCCGGCTAGCACAGATACGCAGTATTTT
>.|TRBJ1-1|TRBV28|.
CASVKSLNTEAFF
TGTGCCAGCGTAAAATCTTTGAACACTGAAGCTTTCTTT
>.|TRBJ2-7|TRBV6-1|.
CASSRVGEVYEQYF
TGTGCCAGCAGCCGCGTGGGGGAAGTGTACGAGCAGTACTTC
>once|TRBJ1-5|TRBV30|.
CAWSGRADERSQPQHF
TGTGCCTGGAGTGGAAGAGCGGACGAGAGAAGTCAGCCCCAGCATTTT
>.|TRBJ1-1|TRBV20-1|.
CSGQQVNTEAFF
TGCAGTGGACAACAGGTGAACACTGAAGCTTTCTTT
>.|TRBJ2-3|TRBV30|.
CAWRRRDTDTQYF
TGTGCCTGGAGACGGCGGGACACAGATACGCAGTATTTT
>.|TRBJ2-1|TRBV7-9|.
CASTPNEGTWSYNEQFF
TGTGCCAGCACCCCCAACGAGGGAACCTGGTCCTACAATGAGCAGTTCTTC
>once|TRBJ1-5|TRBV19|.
CASKRDGGNQPQHF
TGTGCCAGTAAAAGGGACGGTGGCAATCAGCCCCAGCATTTT
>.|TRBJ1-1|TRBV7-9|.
CASSNGNTEAFF
TGTGCCAGCAGCAACGGGAACACTGAAGCTTTCTTT
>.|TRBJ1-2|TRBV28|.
CASSSDGNYGYTF
TGTGCCAGCAGTTCGGACGGGAACTATGGCTACACCTTC
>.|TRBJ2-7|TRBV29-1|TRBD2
CSVLFIGGLAGVGAYEQYF
TGCAGCGTTTTGTTTATTGGAGGACTAGCGGGAGTTGGGGCCTACGAGCAGTACTTC
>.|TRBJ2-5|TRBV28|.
CASTLGIRGTQYF
TGTGCCAGCACACTAGGGATACGGGGGACCCAGTACTTC
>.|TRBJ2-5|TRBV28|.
CASRQDRPETQYF
TGTGCCAGCAGACAAGACCGTCCCGAGACCCAGTACTTC
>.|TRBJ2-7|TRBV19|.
CASSTPEGTYEQYF
TGTGCCAGTAGTACTCCCGAGGGTACCTACGAGCAGTACTTC
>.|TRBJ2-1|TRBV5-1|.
CASSSAETLGDEQFF
TGCGCCAGCAGCAGCGCGGAAACATTGGGTGATGAGCAGTTCTTC
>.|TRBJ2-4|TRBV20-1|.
CSAARGREAGSRENIQYF
TGCAGTGCCGCGAGAGGGCGGGAAGCGGGTTCGAGGGAAAACATTCAGTACTTC
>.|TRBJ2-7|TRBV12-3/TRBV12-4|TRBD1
CASSPNPGQGLYEQYF
TGTGCCAGCAGTCCTAATCCGGGACAGGGGCTCTACGAGCAGTACTTC
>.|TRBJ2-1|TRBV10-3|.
CAISDGSYNEQFF
TGTGCCATCAGTGATGGCTCCTACAATGAGCAGTTCTTC
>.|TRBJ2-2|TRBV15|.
CATSRDWGQGPTGELFF
TGTGCCACCAGCAGAGATTGGGGTCAGGGGCCCACCGGGGAGCTGTTTTTT
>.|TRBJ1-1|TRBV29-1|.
CSVAGEDTEAFF
TGCAGCGTTGCTGGTGAGGACACTGAAGCTTTCTTT
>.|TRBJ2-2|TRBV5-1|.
CASSLFVDYTGELFF
TGCGCCAGCAGCTTGTTCGTGGATTACACCGGGGAGCTGTTTTTT
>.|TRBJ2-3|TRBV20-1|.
CSANDLNTVSTDTQYF
TGCAGTGCAAACGACCTCAATACCGTCAGCACAGATACGCAGTATTTT
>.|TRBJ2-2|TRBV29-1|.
CSALADGELFF
TGCAGCGCTCTAGCAGACGGGGAGCTGTTTTTT
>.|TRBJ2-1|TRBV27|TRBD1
CASSSGTGGIYEQFF
TGTGCCAGCAGTAGCGGGACAGGGGGAATCTATGAGCAGTTCTTC
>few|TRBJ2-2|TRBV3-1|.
CASSQDRRTGELFF
TGTGCCAGCAGCCAAGACAGGCGAACCGGGGAGCTGTTTTTT
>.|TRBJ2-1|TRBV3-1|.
CASSHHNEQFF
TGTGCCAGCAGCCACCACAATGAGCAGTTCTTC
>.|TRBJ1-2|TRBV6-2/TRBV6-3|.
CASSVRITYGYTF
TGTGCCAGCAGTGTAAGGATTACCTATGGCTACACCTTC
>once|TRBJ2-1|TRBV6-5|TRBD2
CASSYSTAGGNEQFF
TGTGCCAGCAGTTACTCGACAGCGGGGGGCAATGAGCAGTTCTTC
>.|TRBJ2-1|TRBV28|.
CASPPAQKELNEQFF
TGTGCCAGCCCACCCGCTCAGAAAGAGCTCAATGAGCAGTTCTTC
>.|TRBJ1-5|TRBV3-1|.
CASSQGEGQPQHF
TGTGCCAGCAGCCAGGGTGAGGGTCAGCCCCAGCATTTT
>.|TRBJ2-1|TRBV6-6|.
CASSYWEVRNEQFF
TGTGCCAGCAGTTATTGGGAAGTGAGAAATGAGCAGTTCTTC
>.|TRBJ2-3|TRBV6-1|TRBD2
CASSEYSGGGTDTQYF
TGTGCCAGCAGTGAATACAGCGGGGGAGGCACAGATACGCAGTATTTT
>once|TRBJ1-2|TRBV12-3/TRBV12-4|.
CASSFPGDYGYTF
TGTGCCAGCAGTTTTCCAGGGGACTATGGCTACACCTTC
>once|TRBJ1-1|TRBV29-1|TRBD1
CSVRISAPDRGYTEAFF
TGCAGCGTCCGCATCTCGGCCCCGGACAGGGGATACACTGAAGCTTTCTTT
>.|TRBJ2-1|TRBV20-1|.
CSAHMISTGLRNEQFF
TGCAGTGCCCACATGATATCGACAGGCCTGAGGAATGAGCAGTTCTTC
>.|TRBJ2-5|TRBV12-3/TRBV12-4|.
CASSLAPRGGGETQYF
TGTGCCAGCAGTTTAGCGCCTCGAGGGGGAGGTGAGACCCAGTACTTC
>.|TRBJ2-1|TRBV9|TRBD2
CASSVVAGGHDEQFF
TGTGCCAGCAGCGTAGTAGCGGGAGGGCACGATGAGCAGTTCTTC
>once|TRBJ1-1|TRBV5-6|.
CASSPWGRDTEAFF
TGTGCCAGCAGCCCGTGGGGACGGGACACTGAAGCTTTCTTT
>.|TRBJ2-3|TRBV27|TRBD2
CASSFGGRVSDTQYF
TGTGCCAGCAGTTTCGGCGGGAGAGTTTCAGATACGCAGTATTTT
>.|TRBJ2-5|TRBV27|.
CASSKHVKETQYF
TGTGCCAGCAGTAAACACGTGAAAGAGACCCAGTACTTC
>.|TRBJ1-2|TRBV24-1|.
CATSDTDGVDYGYTF
TGTGCCACCAGTGACACAGACGGCGTCGACTATGGCTACACCTTC
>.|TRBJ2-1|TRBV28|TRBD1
CASRASPGQGLHEQFF
TGTGCCAGCAGGGCTTCTCCGGGACAGGGGCTCCATGAGCAGTTCTTC
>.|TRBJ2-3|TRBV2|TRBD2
CASTGGLAGDTQYF
TGTGCCAGCACGGGGGGACTAGCGGGCGATACGCAGTATTTT
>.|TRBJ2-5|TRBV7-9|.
CASSLPLETQYF
TGTGCCAGCAGCTTACCGTTAGAGACCCAGTACTTC
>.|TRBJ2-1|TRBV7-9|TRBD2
CASSSLAGEQFF
TGTGCCAGCAGCTCACTAGCGGGTGAGCAGTTCTTC
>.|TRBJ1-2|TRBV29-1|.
CSVLIWDPGLGDTNYGYTF
TGCAGCGTCCTCATTTGGGACCCAGGGTTGGGGGATACTAACTATGGCTACACCTTC